This T cell receptor beta chain was sequenced during a study of CD8 T cells in Susac syndrome. Sequencing of TCR beta was carried out in blood CD8+ and CD4+ T cells. The multiple sclerosis controls comprised treatment-naive patients whose relapsing-remitting disease was stable or active. Whole-study results and caveats: The number of individuals included in the study's TCR sequencing and HLA analysis was acknowledged as relatively small.

As concerns this clonotype: Its antigen is undetermined.

A quantity of about 0.5 to 1 ug RNA underwent reverse transcription using random hexamers. immunoSEQ multiplex PCR amplified TCR beta CDR3 across 54 Vbeta, 13 Jbeta. TCRdb independently ran MiXCR on the immunoSEQ multiplex PCR reads; one entry per CDR3 protein. This table holds about 52,000 distinct CDR3 sequences, about 92% found once. The germline V and J ends were trimmed by 10 bases and 4 bases, with 19 bases remaining between them. The germline CDR1 and CDR2 sequences are SEHNR and FQNEAQ (reference sequence). This CDR3 is built from 14 residues. The source is a human donor with multiple sclerosis. The specimen was CD8+ T cells from PBMCs. The chain employs TRBV7-9 and TRBJ2-5; maybe TRBD1 (5 bases). DNA for the CDR3: TGTGCCACGACTCAGGACATCCTCCCAGAGACCCAGTACTTC. It is translated as CATTQDILPETQYF.